The next 23 T cell receptor beta chains were all read from a single sample in a study of T cells after posttransplantation cyclophosphamide. The table came from immunoSEQ multiplex PCR; TCRdb's copy has only in-frame clones and leaves some out. This sample has approximately 50,000 clones, with approximately 94% found just once. Specimen: PBMCs. These receptors were taken from a young woman in good health and a related stem cell transplant donor.

This chain uses TRBV10-3 with TRBJ2-5, with 12 bases lining up with TRBD2. The germline CDR1 and CDR2 sequences are ENHRY and SYGVKD. The V segment lost 4 bases and the J segment 9 bases; nucleotides outside the gene matches: 12. CDR3 length equals 16 residues. DNA for the CDR3: TGTGCCATCAGTGGGGGAGGACTAGCGGGAAGGTTCGCCCAGTACTTC. It specifies CAISGGGLAGRFAQYF.

V and J are TRBV2 and TRBJ2-7; 12 bases are a match to TRBD1. V trimming: 7 bases; J trimming: 8 bases; junction bases outside the gene matches: 12. Per germline, CDR1 SNHLY and CDR2 FYNNEI. This CDR3 comprises 15 residues. In DNA form, the CDR3 reads TGTGCCAGCATAGTCGGGACAGGGGGCTCCTTACAGCAGTACTTC. Translation gives CASIVGTGGSLQQYF.

The chain links TRBV5-1 to TRBJ2-7; possibly TRBD1 for D (5 bases). Looked up from germline, CDR1 is SGHRS and CDR2 is YFSETQ. The CDR3 runs to 14 residues. Between the trimmed V and J ends, which lost 8 bases and 5 bases, there was a span of 20 bases. The CDR3 here is CASKTRGGWNEQYF. DNA of the CDR3: TGCGCCAGTAAGACAAGGGGTGGGTGGAACGAGCAGTACTTC. The full variable domain, completed using reference TRBV5-1 and TRBJ2-7, is KAGVTQTPRYLIKTRGQQVTLSCSPISGHRSVSWYQQTPGQGLQFLFEYFSETQRNKGNFPGRFSGRQFSNSRSEMNVSTLELGDSALYLCASKTRGGWNEQYFGPGTRLTVT.

This clone appeared a single time. The chain combines TRBV7-2 with TRBJ1-5, with D possibly matching TRBD1 (6 bases). The CDR3 is 19 residues long. Germline V gene lookup returns CDR1 SGHTA and CDR2 FQGNSA. V was cut by 2 bases and J by 4 bases, with 24 bases left in between. CDR3 residues: CASSLSGRGPLGANQPQHF. The CDR3 nucleotides are TGTGCCAGCAGCTTAAGTGGGAGGGGACCCCTGGGGGCAAATCAGCCCCAGCATTTT.

V usage is TRBV4-3 and J usage is TRBJ1-1; maybe TRBD1 (5 bases). Germline V gene data show CDR1 as LGHNA and CDR2 as YSLEER. The CDR3 extends over 14 amino acids. The V end lost 0 bases, the J end lost 7 bases, and 12 bases lay between the germline ends. CDR3 nucleotide sequence: TGCGCCAGCAGCCAAGATGTGGCGGGGGATGAAGCTTTCTTT. Protein: CASSQDVAGDEAFF.

The rearrangement uses TRBV6-1 and TRBJ2-7; D possibly corresponds to TRBD1 (6 bases). The CDR3 is 13 residues long. CDR1 and CDR2 from the germline V gene are MNHNS and SASEGT. V was cut by 8 bases and J by 1 base, with 12 bases left in between. The CDR3 nucleotides read TGTGCCAGCTCTAGGACAGCATCCTACGAGCAGTACTTC. Translated: CASSRTASYEQYF.

This clone has a count of ten or more. The gene calls are TRBV2 and TRBJ1-5; 8 bases are a match to TRBD1. Germline V gene data show CDR1 as SNHLY and CDR2 as FYNNEI. This CDR3 has 15 residues. Unmatched junction bases numbered 6, after V lost 5 bases and J lost 3 bases. CDR3 region: CASSSRQGNNQPQHF. In DNA, the CDR3 is TGTGCCAGCAGTTCTCGACAGGGGAACAATCAGCCCCAGCATTTT.

DNA of the CDR3: TGTGCCAGCAGCTTAATGGGCGCGGGGGCCCACAATGAGCAGTTCTTC. Translating gives CASSLMGAGAHNEQFF. The rearrangement uses TRBV7-2 and TRBJ2-1, with D perhaps TRBD2 (7 bases). This CDR3 comprises 16 residues. Deletions cut 2 bases from V and 5 bases from J, with 16 bases between. The germline V gene has CDR1 SGHTA and CDR2 FQGNSA.

V and J are TRBV6-5 and TRBJ1-1; 7 bases are a match to TRBD1. CDR1 is MNHEY, CDR2 SVGAGI, per germline. Unmatched junction bases numbered 2, after V lost 2 bases and J lost 11 bases. This CDR3 has 11 residues. CDR3 region: CASSYRGQAFF. CDR3 coding DNA: TGTGCCAGCAGTTACAGGGGGCAGGCTTTCTTT.

The CDR3: CSATQGTDTQYF. CDR3 nucleotides: TGCAGCGCAACACAGGGGACAGATACGCAGTATTTT. This chain links TRBV29-1 with TRBJ2-3; 7 positions match TRBD1. Germline loops: CDR1 SQVTM, CDR2 ANQGSEA. The CDR3 contains 12 residues. Germline trimming cut 7 bases from V and 3 bases from J; bases unmatched to any gene: 4.

This rearrangement joins TRBV29-1 to TRBJ1-1; possibly TRBD1 for D (6 bases). Between the trimmed V and J ends, which lost 7 bases and 1 base, there was a span of 10 bases. CDR3 length: 12 residues. CDR1 is SQVTM and CDR2 is ANQGSEA in the germline V gene. The DNA of the CDR3 is TGCAGCGGGCTGACAGGGAACACTGAAGCTTTCTTT. This codes for CSGLTGNTEAFF.

This chain uses TRBV4-2 with TRBJ2-2; weak D call: TRBD1 (5 bases). The CDR3 extends over 21 amino acids. Per the germline V gene, CDR1 is LGHNA and CDR2 is YNFKEQ. Deletions cut 0 bases from V and 0 bases from J, with 23 bases between. CDR3 residues: CASSQDFAGLGRSTNTGELFF. The DNA of the CDR3 is TGTGCCAGCAGCCAAGATTTCGCAGGGCTAGGGCGTTCAACGAACACCGGGGAGCTGTTTTTT.

The rearrangement uses TRBV5-4 and TRBJ2-7; 9 bases are a match to TRBD2. CDR3 length equals 15 residues. V was pared by 0 bases and J by 5 bases, with 6 bases of the junction left unmatched. Germline V gene data show CDR1 as SGHNT and CDR2 as YYREEE (reference sequence). For the CDR3, the DNA is TGTGCCAGCAGCTTGGGGGGGCTAGCGGGGAACGAGCAGTACTTC. Amino acid sequence: CASSLGGLAGNEQYF.

CDR3 protein: CASSRDMDLEKLFF. For the CDR3, the DNA is TGTGCCAGCAGCAGGGACATGGATCTCGAAAAACTGTTTTTT. The chain uses TRBV6-5 and TRBJ1-4, with TRBD1 as a possible D gene (6 bases). The V gene lost 6 bases and the J gene lost 8 bases, with 16 bases spanning the gap. The CDR3 has 14 residues. Per the germline V gene, CDR1 is MNHEY and CDR2 is SVGAGI.

The chain is built from TRBV5-1 and TRBJ2-7; possible D gene TRBD2, 5 bases. There are 16 residues in the CDR3. Between the trimmed V and J ends, which lost 0 bases and 2 bases, there was a span of 15 bases. Germline lookup yields CDR1 SGHRS and CDR2 YFSETQ. The CDR3 coding sequence is TGCGCCAGCAGCTTGGCCGGACCCGCCGGGGCCTACGAGCAGTACTTC. Translated, it gives CASSLAGPAGAYEQYF.

This chain joins TRBV4-1 and TRBJ2-2; 8 positions agree with TRBD2. Per the germline V gene, CDR1 is MGHRA and CDR2 is YSYEKL. The length of the CDR3 is 15 residues. Losses at the gene ends were 0 bases for V and 6 bases for J; bases not matched to a gene: 3. CDR3 amino acids: CASSQELAVAGELFF. In nucleotides, the CDR3 is TGCGCCAGCAGCCAAGAACTAGCGGTCGCCGGGGAGCTGTTTTTT.

The V call is TRBV4-2, the J call TRBJ2-1; D remains ambiguous. Germline CDR1 reads LGHNA; CDR2 reads YNFKEQ. V was shortened by 4 bases and J by 0 bases, with 10 bases between the two germline ends. This CDR3 spans 15 amino acids. The CDR3 nucleotides read TGTGCCAGCAGCCGAGAAAAGAGCTCCTACAATGAGCAGTTCTTC. This translates into CASSREKSSYNEQFF.

This clone was found once. The V call is TRBV5-1, the J call TRBJ2-4; 14 nucleotides agree with TRBD2. This CDR3 region has 15 residues. The germline CDR1 and CDR2 sequences are SGHRS and YFSETQ. V shed 4 bases, J shed 8 bases, and the junction held 5 bases outside the gene matches. As DNA, the CDR3 is TGCGCCAGCAGCACCGGACTAGCGGGGGGCGACATTCAGTACTTC. It is translated as CASSTGLAGGDIQYF. The full variable domain, its missing parts supplied by reference TRBV5-1 and TRBJ2-4, is KAGVTQTPRYLIKTRGQQVTLSCSPISGHRSVSWYQQTPGQGLQFLFEYFSETQRNKGNFPGRFSGRQFSNSRSEMNVSTLELGDSALYLCASSTGLAGGDIQYFGAGTRLSVL.

The rearrangement joins TRBV28 to TRBJ2-1; 8 nucleotides match TRBD2. Germline loops: CDR1 MDHEN, CDR2 SYDVKM. Trimming removed 6 bases from V and 8 bases from J; junction bases left unmatched: 9. The CDR3 has 14 residues. The CDR3 nucleotides are TGTGCCAGCAGGGGACTAGTCCCCACGTATGAGCAGTTCTTC. This gives the protein CASRGLVPTYEQFF.

The CDR3, as DNA: TGCGCCAGCAGCCGGGACAGGGGCATCACAGATACGCAGTATTTT. Its protein is CASSRDRGITDTQYF. The genes are TRBV5-1 and TRBJ2-3, with 10 bases fitting TRBD1. Germline values: CDR1 SGHRS, CDR2 YFSETQ. The CDR3 has 15 residues. V lost 4 bases to trimming and J lost 2 bases; unmatched junction nucleotides: 4.

The CDR3 nucleotides are TGTGCCAGCAGCTCCCGATCGGGGGTTAGGAATTCACCCCTCCACTTT. Amino acids: CASSSRSGVRNSPLHF. The chain is built from TRBV7-9 and TRBJ1-6; tentatively, D is TRBD1 (5 bases). The CDR3 consists of 16 residues. CDR1 and CDR2 (germline): SEHNR, FQNEAQ (reference sequence). V lost 4 bases and J lost 7, with 17 bases in between.

This clone has only one observation. The rearrangement uses TRBV6-4 and TRBJ1-1; TRBD1 matches 7 bases. From germline, CDR1 is MRHNA and CDR2 SNTAGT. There are 13 residues in the CDR3. The trim removed 4 bases at V and 7 bases at J, leaving 6 bases unmatched. DNA for the CDR3: TGTGCCAGCAGTGTTACAGGGGCGAGTGAAGCTTTCTTT. Its translation is CASSVTGASEAFF.

This clone was observed once. The chain joins TRBV7-2 to TRBJ1-2, with 11 nucleotides matching TRBD1. The germline V gene has CDR1 SGHTA and CDR2 FQGNSA. The junction had 7 bases not matched to a gene; V was cut back by 5 bases and J by 8 bases. The CDR3 spans 14 residues. The CDR3 loop reads CASSKGQGAGGYTF. As DNA, the CDR3 is TGTGCCAGCAGCAAAGGACAGGGGGCTGGGGGCTACACCTTC.